Listed here are 21 T cell receptor beta chains from one sample, sequenced in a study of patients and donors after allogeneic stem cell transplantation (dated by TCRdb to the early 2020s). Library preparation was by RT-PCR. This sample was sequenced with a NextSeq 550. Starting from the raw public reads, TCRdb applied fastp trimming at Q25, assembled clones with MiXCR and retained in-frame beta chains. Records with the same CDR3 protein are collapsed into one entry carrying the most frequent genes and DNA. This sample has about a million distinct CDR3 sequences in its table, and 15% to 20% of those were observed once. Of the sample, 5.5% to 6.5% is held by the ten largest clones. The sample comprised blood, either unsorted or a sorted T cell fraction (not recorded which). These receptors all come from a human donor who was either an allogeneic HSCT recipient or a stem cell or donor lymphocyte infusion donor (not recorded which). It is not recorded whose cells these are; they may come from a transplant donor.

This clonotype occurred a few times. V is TRBV14 and J is TRBJ1-1; 8 bases are shared with TRBD1. Germline V gene data show CDR1 as SGHDN and CDR2 as FVKESK. With 3 bases clipped from V and 3 bases from J, the junction kept 6 bases outside the gene matches. There are 15 residues in the CDR3. CDR3 in amino acids: CASSQITGGDTEAFF. The CDR3 bases are TGTGCCAGCAGCCAGATCACAGGGGGGGACACTGAAGCTTTCTTT.

This clonotype was observed a handful of times. V usage is TRBV5-1 and J usage is TRBJ2-5, with D maybe TRBD1 (6 bases). V lost 3 bases and J 14 bases, leaving 14 bases between the germline ends. Per the germline V gene, CDR1 is SGHRS and CDR2 is YFSETQ. CDR3 length: 11 amino acids. CDR3 coding DNA: TGCGCCAGCAGCTCCCCCGGGACATTTTACTTC. The encoded protein is CASSSPGTFYF.

The chain recombines TRBV24-1 with TRBJ2-2, with D perhaps TRBD1 or TRBD2 (6 bases each). The germline gives CDR1 KGHDR, CDR2 SFDVKD. Trimming removed 7 bases at V and 3 bases at J, with 17 bases between. This CDR3 spans 16 amino acids. This CDR3 reads CATSWGAGSDTGELFF. The CDR3 region has the DNA TGTGCCACCAGCTGGGGGGCCGGTAGTGACACCGGGGAGCTGTTTTTT.

The chain links TRBV5-6 to TRBJ1-6; no definite D call. The germline V gene encodes CDR1 SGHDT and CDR2 YYEEEE. The CDR3 runs 16 residues. V was shortened by 0 bases and J by 8 bases, with 15 bases between the two germline ends. This chain's CDR3 is CASSLENSFFDSPLHF. The DNA of the CDR3 is TGTGCCAGCAGCTTGGAAAACAGTTTTTTTGATTCACCCCTCCACTTT.

The table lists this clonotype with a few counts. The chain links TRBV4-3 to TRBJ2-2, with D perhaps TRBD1 or TRBD2 (5 bases each). Per germline, CDR1 LGHNA and CDR2 YSLEER. The CDR3 sequence is 15 residues long. Trimming cost V 0 bases and J 5 bases, with 10 bases left between them. The CDR3 is CASSQEGPITGELFF. CDR3 sequence (DNA): TGCGCCAGCAGCCAAGAGGGACCCATAACCGGGGAGCTGTTTTTT.

This clonotype has ten or more counts. J is TRBJ1-1 and V is TRBV20-1; TRBD1 is a possible D gene (5 bases). Trimming took off 5 bases at V and 1 base at J, with 14 bases between the two ends. The CDR3 contains 14 residues. CDR1 and CDR2 from the germline V gene are DFQATT and SNEGSKA (reference sequence). The CDR3 protein is CSAELTGGNTEAFF. The CDR3 DNA is TGCAGTGCTGAACTCACTGGGGGGAACACTGAAGCTTTCTTT.

The V gene is TRBV20-1, the J gene TRBJ1-1, with D possibly matching TRBD1 (5 bases). Trimming removed 6 bases from V and 7 bases from J, with 30 bases in between. The germline gives CDR1 DFQATT, CDR2 SNEGSKA (reference sequence). This CDR3 contains 17 residues. CDR3 loop: CSASREFHETAELEAFF. For the CDR3, the DNA is TGCAGTGCCTCGAGGGAGTTTCATGAGACAGCCGAACTTGAAGCTTTCTTT.

The rearrangement joins TRBV4-1 to TRBJ1-5; TRBD1 is a possible D gene (5 bases). V was cut by 0 bases and J by 7 bases, with 10 bases left in between. Looked up from germline, CDR1 is MGHRA and CDR2 is YSYEKL. The CDR3 totals 14 residues. DNA for the CDR3: TGCGCCAGCAGCCAAGAGGGGGGAGGCCAGCCCCAGCATTTT. Protein: CASSQEGGGQPQHF.

This clonotype was picked up a small number of times. The chain uses TRBV27 and TRBJ2-7; the D gene is possibly TRBD2 (5 bases). The CDR3 has 15 amino acids. Germline values: CDR1 MNHEY, CDR2 SMNVEV (reference sequence). Trimming took 6 bases from V and 0 from J, leaving 15 bases between them. DNA of the CDR3: TGTGCCAGCAGCTGGGAGAGTGAGGGCTCCTACGAGCAGTACTTC. Translation gives CASSWESEGSYEQYF.

This clonotype has more than one count but fewer than ten. The rearrangement links TRBV12-3 or TRBV12-4 to TRBJ2-3, with TRBD2 identical over 11 bases. This CDR3 has 18 amino acids. Trimming removed 0 bases from V and 2 bases from J; junction bases left unmatched: 7. CDR3 residues: CASSLARLAGGLTDTQYF. The DNA for the CDR3 is TGTGCCAGCAGTTTAGCTAGGCTAGCGGGGGGCCTCACAGATACGCAGTATTTT.

This clonotype was recorded at least ten times. The chain joins TRBV24-1 to TRBJ2-2; D gene uncertain. CDR1 and CDR2 (germline): KGHDR, SFDVKD. The CDR3 is made up of 11 amino acids. V was shortened by 6 bases and J by 4 bases, with 2 bases between the two germline ends. The CDR3 protein is CATSTTGELFF. Here the CDR3 DNA reads TGTGCCACCAGTACCACCGGGGAGCTGTTTTTT.

The V and J genes are TRBV4-2 and TRBJ2-6; D is ambiguous. V lost 0 bases, J lost 0 bases, and 6 bases lay in between. The germline gives CDR1 LGHNA, CDR2 YNFKEQ. This CDR3 spans 16 amino acids. The CDR3 sequence is CASSQEGGSGANVLTF. The CDR3 coding sequence is TGTGCCAGCAGCCAAGAAGGCGGCTCTGGGGCCAACGTCCTGACTTTC.

This clonotype was detected many times. The chain links TRBV5-1 to TRBJ2-4; D unresolved. The CDR3 runs 14 residues. V lost 4 bases, J lost 0 bases, and 8 bases lay in between. Germline values: CDR1 SGHRS, CDR2 YFSETQ. DNA for the CDR3: TGCGCCAGCAGCGCGGTTCTAGCCAAAAACATTCAGTACTTC. Protein sequence: CASSAVLAKNIQYF.

This clonotype was counted at least ten times. The chain has TRBV6-2 or TRBV6-3 and TRBJ1-1; TRBD1 matches at 7 bases. Germline assignment: CDR1 MNHEY and CDR2 SVGEGT. The CDR3 contains 12 residues. With V trimmed by 0 bases and J by 8 bases, 0 bases remained unmatched. The CDR3 loop is CASSYSTGEAFF. The CDR3 DNA reads as TGTGCCAGCAGTTACTCGACAGGGGAAGCTTTCTTT.

This clonotype was counted many times. The CDR3 DNA sequence: TGCAGTGCTAGATCACGGACAGGGGAGTCCCCCTACGAGCAGTACTTC. It is translated as CSARSRTGESPYEQYF. The J gene is TRBJ2-7, the V gene TRBV20-1, with 9 bases that match TRBD1. There are 16 residues in the CDR3. CDR1 and CDR2 (germline): DFQATT, SNEGSKA (reference sequence). V lost 2 bases and J lost 2; bases outside the gene matches: 10.

As concerns this clonotype: Relative to the germline gene, one junction end is altered; a read error may explain this. This sequence joins TRBV11-3 and TRBJ1-2; 7 positions agree with TRBD1. The length of the CDR3 is 14 residues. Germline lookup yields CDR1 SGHNT and CDR2 YENEEA. CDR3 nucleotides: TGTGCCAGCAGCTCGGACAGGCCAGACGATGGCAACACCTTC. This translates into CASSSDRPDDGNTF.

This clonotype was counted between two and nine times. This sequence joins TRBV7-2 and TRBJ1-2; the D is unclear. V lost 3 bases and J 0 bases, leaving 11 bases between the germline ends. In germline, CDR1 is SGHTA, CDR2 FQGNSA. This CDR3 region has 15 residues. The CDR3: CASSLTPIANYGYTF. DNA of the CDR3: TGTGCCAGCAGCTTGACCCCGATAGCTAACTATGGCTACACCTTC.

This clonotype occurred many times. The chain joins TRBV25-1 to TRBJ1-1; D possibly corresponds to TRBD1 (6 bases). V lost 3 bases and J 0 bases, leaving 14 bases between the germline ends. Germline values: CDR1 MGHDK, CDR2 SYGVNS. This CDR3 spans 16 amino acids. CDR3: CASSEVGGQMNTEAFF. CDR3 bases: TGTGCCAGCAGTGAGGTAGGGGGACAAATGAACACTGAAGCTTTCTTT. The whole variable domain, filled in from reference TRBV25-1 and TRBJ1-1, reads EADIYQTPRYLVIGTGKKITLECSQTMGHDKMYWYQQDPGMELHLIHYSYGVNSTEKGDLSSESTVSRIRTEHFPLTLESARPSHTSQYLCASSEVGGQMNTEAFFGQGTRLTVV.

V and J are TRBV28 and TRBJ2-1; D is undetermined. CDR3 size: 15 residues. Germline CDR1 is MDHEN and CDR2 is SYDVKM. Trimming cost V 5 bases and J 4 bases, with 15 bases left between them. CDR3 bases: TGTGCCAGCAGTCCCCCCATCGGGCTTTACAATGAGCAGTTCTTC. This encodes CASSPPIGLYNEQFF.

Only a few counts were recorded for this clonotype. The V gene is TRBV4-2, the J gene TRBJ2-2, with D maybe TRBD2 (5 bases). V shed 4 bases and J shed 2 bases, with 17 bases lying between them. This CDR3 is 17 amino acids long. Germline values: CDR1 LGHNA, CDR2 YNFKEQ. CDR3 coding DNA: TGTGCCAGCAGCCTAGCACAGAGAACTAGAAACACCGGGGAGCTGTTTTTT. Its protein is CASSLAQRTRNTGELFF.

This clonotype was detected ten times or more. The chain has TRBV7-9 and TRBJ1-3; D call uncertain. The CDR3 extends over 13 amino acids. V dropped 5 bases and J dropped 4 bases, with 9 bases sitting between them. The germline V gene has CDR1 SEHNR and CDR2 FQNEAQ (reference sequence). The CDR3 DNA reads TGTGCCAGCAGCCAAACAGTGGGAAACACCATATATTTT. Its protein product is CASSQTVGNTIYF. Based on the CDR3 plus reference TRBV7-9 and TRBJ1-3, the full variable domain is DTGVSQNPRHKITKRGQNVTFRCDPISEHNRLYWYRQTLGQGPEFLTYFQNEAQLEKSRLLSDRFSAERPKGSFSTLEIQRTEQGDSAMYLCASSQTVGNTIYFGEGSWLTVV.